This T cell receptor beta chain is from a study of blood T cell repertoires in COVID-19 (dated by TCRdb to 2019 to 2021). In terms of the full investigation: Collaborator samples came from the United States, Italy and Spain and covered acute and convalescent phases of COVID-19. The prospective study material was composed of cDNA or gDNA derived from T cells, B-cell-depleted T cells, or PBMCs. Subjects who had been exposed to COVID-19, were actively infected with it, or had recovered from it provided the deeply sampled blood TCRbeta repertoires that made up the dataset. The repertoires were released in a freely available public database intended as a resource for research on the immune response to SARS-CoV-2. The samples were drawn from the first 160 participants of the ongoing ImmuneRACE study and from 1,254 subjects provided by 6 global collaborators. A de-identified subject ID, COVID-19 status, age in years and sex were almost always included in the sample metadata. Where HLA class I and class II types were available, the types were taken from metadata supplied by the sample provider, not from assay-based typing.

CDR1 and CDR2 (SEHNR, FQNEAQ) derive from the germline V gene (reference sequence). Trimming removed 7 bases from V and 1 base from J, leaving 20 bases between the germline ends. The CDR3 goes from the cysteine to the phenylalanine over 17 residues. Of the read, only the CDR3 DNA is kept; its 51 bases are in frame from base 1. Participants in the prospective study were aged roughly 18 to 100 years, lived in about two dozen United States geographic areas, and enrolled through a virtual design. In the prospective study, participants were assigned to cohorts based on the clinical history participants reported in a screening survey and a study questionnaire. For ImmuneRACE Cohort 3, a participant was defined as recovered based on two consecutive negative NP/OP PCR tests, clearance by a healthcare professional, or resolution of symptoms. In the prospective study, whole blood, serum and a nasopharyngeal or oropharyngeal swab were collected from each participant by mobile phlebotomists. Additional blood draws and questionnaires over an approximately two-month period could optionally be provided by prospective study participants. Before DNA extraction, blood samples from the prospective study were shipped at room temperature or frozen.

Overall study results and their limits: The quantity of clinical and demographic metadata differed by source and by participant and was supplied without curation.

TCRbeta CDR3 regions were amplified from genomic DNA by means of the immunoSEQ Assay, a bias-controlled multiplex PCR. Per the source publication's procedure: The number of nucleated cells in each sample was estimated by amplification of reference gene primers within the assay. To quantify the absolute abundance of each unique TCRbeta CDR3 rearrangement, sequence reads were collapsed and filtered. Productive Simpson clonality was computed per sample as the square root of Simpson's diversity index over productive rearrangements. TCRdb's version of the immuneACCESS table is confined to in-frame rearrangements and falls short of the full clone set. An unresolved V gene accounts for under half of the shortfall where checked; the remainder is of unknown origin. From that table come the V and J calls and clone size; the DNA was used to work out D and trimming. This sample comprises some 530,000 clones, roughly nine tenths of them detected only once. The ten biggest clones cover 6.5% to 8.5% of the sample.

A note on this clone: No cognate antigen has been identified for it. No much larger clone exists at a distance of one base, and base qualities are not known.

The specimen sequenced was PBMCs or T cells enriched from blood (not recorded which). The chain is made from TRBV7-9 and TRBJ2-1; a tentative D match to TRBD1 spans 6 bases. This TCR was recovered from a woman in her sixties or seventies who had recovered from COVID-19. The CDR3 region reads CASIPKPGQMSYNEQFF. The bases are TGTGCCAGCATCCCCAAACCGGGACAAATGTCCTACAATGAGCAGTTCTTC.